The present TCR beta chain was sequenced within a study of OX40 agonist ivuxolimab in advanced cancers. Some clones are missing from TCRdb's copy, which holds only in-frame ones; the method was immunoSEQ multiplex PCR. The sample carries 65,000 to 95,000 clones, about nine tenths recorded once. The sample in question was CD4+ or CD8+ T cells sorted from blood, obtained in a trial of the OX40 agonist ivuxolimab. This sequence was found in an adult with an advanced solid tumor such as melanoma, head and neck, liver or kidney cancer.

The CDR3 is CASSIEGISGNTIYF. CDR3 in DNA: TGTGCCAGTAGTATAGAGGGCATCTCTGGAAACACCATATATTTT. The chain links TRBV19 to TRBJ1-3; D is unresolved. Trimming removed 0 bases from V and 0 bases from J, with 6 bases in between. Germline CDR1 and CDR2: LNHDA and SQIVND (reference sequence). This CDR3 is 15 amino acids long.